One and the same sample provided the 4 T cell receptor beta chains below, sequenced in a study of technical replicates of blood from a handful of donors. Using immunoSEQ multiplex PCR, the repertoire was profiled, and TCRdb retains in-frame clones only, with some absent. The sample yields some 70,000 clones, about 97% seen once. Sequencing used T cells isolated from PBMCs. These receptors were obtained from a human donor in good health.

The chain has TRBV4-2 and TRBJ1-2; D may be TRBD1 (6 bases). The CDR3 extends over 15 amino acids. V lost 1 base to trimming and J lost 2 bases, with 11 bases between them. CDR1 and CDR2 from the germline V gene are LGHNA and YNFKEQ. The CDR3, as DNA: TGTGCCAGCAGCCAAGTGTGGCAGGGGAACTATGGCTACACCTTC. This codes for CASSQVWQGNYGYTF.

The chain joins TRBV7-2 to TRBJ2-7, with 7 bases fitting TRBD1. J was trimmed by 3 bases and V by 5 bases; bases with no gene match: 4. Germline V lookup: CDR1 SGHTA, CDR2 FQGNSA. This CDR3 has 13 amino acids. This chain's CDR3 is CASSTRQGYEQYF. DNA of the CDR3: TGTGCCAGCAGCACCCGACAGGGCTACGAGCAGTACTTC.

CDR3 in amino acids: CASSLYGGGAVETQYF. As DNA, the CDR3 is TGTGCCAGCAGCTTATATGGGGGAGGGGCGGTAGAGACCCAGTACTTC. The V gene is TRBV11-3, the J gene TRBJ2-5, with TRBD2 matching over 7 bases. Germline V gives CDR1 SGHNT, CDR2 YENEEA. Trimming took 2 bases from V and 4 from J; bases not matched to a gene: 10. The CDR3 is 16 residues long.

This rearrangement joins TRBV6-5 to TRBJ2-7, with 11 bases that match TRBD1. CDR1 is MNHEY and CDR2 is SVGAGI in the germline V gene. V shed 2 bases and J 3 bases; nucleotides not matched to a gene: 3. CDR3 length equals 15 residues. CDR3 sequence reads: CASSYAGTGGYEQYF. In nucleotides, the CDR3 is TGTGCCAGCAGTTACGCCGGGACAGGGGGCTACGAGCAGTACTTC.